The entry that follows covers one T cell receptor beta chain sequence. The source of the sample is a study of CD8 T cells in Susac syndrome. The V end was cut by 0 bases, the J end by 1 base, with 15 bases between. In germline, CDR1 is SGHNT, CDR2 YYREEE (reference sequence). This CDR3 spans 17 amino acids. Random hexamers primed reverse transcription of roughly 0.5 to 1 ug RNA. The TCR beta CDR3 was amplified by immunoSEQ multiplex PCR across 54 Vbeta, 13 Jbeta. TCRdb processed the immunoSEQ multiplex PCR reads anew with MiXCR; each CDR3 protein has one entry. In the table there are 56,000 or so distinct CDR3 sequences, approximately 95% of which are singletons.

The chain recombines TRBV5-4 with TRBJ2-3, with a possible D match to TRBD2 (6 bases). This TCR derives from a human donor with Susac syndrome. The sample consisted of CD8+ T cells from PBMCs. DNA for the CDR3: TGTGCCAGCAGCTTGGACCCGGGACTTTTGGGCACAGATACGCAGTATTTT. Protein: CASSLDPGLLGTDTQYF.